Listed below are T cell receptor beta chains from one sample, sequenced in a study of cytomegalovirus exposure and HLA in healthy donors. Clones were read by immunoSEQ multiplex PCR, and TCRdb kept only the in-frame ones, dropping some. This sample has about 150,000 clones, with about 86% found just once. Material: PBMCs. The receptors derive from a man aged 18 to 35 in good health and CMV-seropositive. CDR3s include the opening cysteine and the closing phenylalanine or tryptophan. A D gene is named only where the DNA matches it firmly. Only part of the rows carry a size: once, few, many, or a class if the clone is expanded.

TRBV2	TRBJ2-3	-	-	TGTGCCAGCAGTTTGCGTCGGGGGGCTAGCACAGATACGCAGTATTTT	CASSLRRGASTDTQYF
TRBV6-6	TRBJ2-7	-	-	TGTGCCAGCAGTTACTCAGGCGGGGTGGGAACCTACGAGCAGTACTTC	CASSYSGGVGTYEQYF
TRBV5-1	TRBJ2-3	-	TRBD1	TGCGCCAGCACCGGGACAGTCACAGATACGCAGTATTTT	CASTGTVTDTQYF
TRBV4-2	TRBJ1-1	once	-	TGTGCCAGCAGCCAACTTACAGGAAACACTGAAGCTTTCTTT	CASSQLTGNTEAFF
TRBV4-3	TRBJ2-7	-	TRBD1	TGCGCCAGCAGCCATTTCTGGGACAGCTTGAGATGGCAGTACTTC	CASSHFWDSLRWQYF
TRBV6-5	TRBJ2-5	-	-	TGTGCCAGCAGTGCTACCTGGGAGACCCAGTACTTC	CASSATWETQYF
TRBV6-6	TRBJ1-3	-	-	TGTGCCAGCATCGTATCGGGACTCCTCTCTGGAAACACCATATATTTT	CASIVSGLLSGNTIYF
TRBV5-1	TRBJ1-1	-	TRBD1	TGCGCCAGCAGAGGCCGGACAGGGGCCACTGAAGCTTTCTTT	CASRGRTGATEAFF
TRBV5-6	TRBJ2-5	-	TRBD2	TGTGCCAGCAGGTATACGGGACTAGCGGGGAAAGAGACCCAGTACTTC	CASRYTGLAGKETQYF
TRBV4-3	TRBJ2-3	-	-	TGCGCCAGCAGCCAAGATCCCGGCGGGCATACCACAGATACGCAGTATTTT	CASSQDPGGHTTDTQYF
TRBV5-1	TRBJ2-4	-	TRBD1	TGCGCCAGCAGCCCAGGGACAGGGGGCAGAAACATTCAGTACTTC	CASSPGTGGRNIQYF
TRBV9	TRBJ2-1	-	TRBD2	TGTGCCAGCAGCCCGAGGGGAACCGGGACTAGCGGCTACAATGAGCAGTTCTTC	CASSPRGTGTSGYNEQFF
TRBV7-9	TRBJ1-1	-	-	TGTGCCAGCAGCCTGGGCCGGATCACTGAAGCTTTCTTT	CASSLGRITEAFF
TRBV10-3	TRBJ2-7	-	TRBD1	TGTGCCATCAGTGAAACCGGGACAGGGAGATCCTACGAGCAGTACTTC	CAISETGTGRSYEQYF
TRBV18	TRBJ1-2	-	-	TGTGCCAGCTCACCTGGAGAGAGCTATGGCTACACCTTC	CASSPGESYGYTF
TRBV19	TRBJ1-5	few	TRBD1	TGTGCCAGTAGCGCGACAGGGTATAGCAATCAGCCCCAGCATTTT	CASSATGYSNQPQHF
TRBV23-1	TRBJ1-6	-	TRBD1	TGCGCCAGCAGTCAAAGATCCCAGGGGGTGGTCGGTTGTTCACCCCTCCACTTT	CASSQRSQGVVGCSPLHF
TRBV7-2	TRBJ2-7	-	TRBD2	TGTGCCAGCAGCCGATATGGAGCGGGGGGAGGCTACGAGCAGTACTTC	CASSRYGAGGGYEQYF
TRBV5-6	TRBJ1-6	once	-	TGTGCCAGCAGTACCGGTTTCGCCTATAATTCACCCCTCCACTTT	CASSTGFAYNSPLHF
TRBV6-5	TRBJ1-2	-	-	TGTGCCAGCAGTTACGTGCAGGGTGAAGGCTACACCTTC	CASSYVQGEGYTF
TRBV6-1	TRBJ1-2	-	-	TGTGCCAGCACTGACGCGACCACAGGGAAGGTCTATGGCTACACCTTC	CASTDATTGKVYGYTF
TRBV19	TRBJ2-7	-	-	TGTGCCAGTACCCCCACTTTCGGTTCCTCCTACGAGCAGTACTTC	CASTPTFGSSYEQYF
TRBV7-3	TRBJ2-3	-	TRBD2	TGTGCCAGCAGCAAAGGAGGCGGGAGTTGGGCAGATACGCAGTATTTT	CASSKGGGSWADTQYF
TRBV6-5	TRBJ1-5	-	-	TGTGCCAGCAGTTACGAACAGGGAAGGGACCAGCATTTT	CASSYEQGRDQHF
TRBV7-7	TRBJ2-3	-	-	TGTGCCAGCAGCCCACTGGTGGGCGCCTTCACAGATACGCAGTATTTT	CASSPLVGAFTDTQYF
TRBV4-1	TRBJ2-3	-	-	TGCGCCAGCAGCCCTCTGGGGGGATGGACAGATACGCAGTATTTT	CASSPLGGWTDTQYF
TRBV5-1	TRBJ2-7	-	TRBD2	TGCGCCAGCAGCTCAAGCGGGGGGACTGGAACCTACGAGCAGTACTTC	CASSSSGGTGTYEQYF
TRBV5-1	TRBJ1-1	once	-	TGCGCCAGCAGCTTGGATTTAGGGGACACTGAAGCTTTCTTT	CASSLDLGDTEAFF
TRBV10-3	TRBJ2-6	once	TRBD1	TGTGCCATCGGGGGACAGAGGCTCACTGGGGCCAACGTCCTGACTTTC	CAIGGQRLTGANVLTF
TRBV27	TRBJ2-1	-	TRBD2	TGTGCCAGCACCCCCGGGGGGGGAAATGAGCAGTTCTTC	CASTPGGGNEQFF
TRBV10-3	TRBJ2-7	-	-	TGTGCCATCAGCGAGGCGGGGGAGCAGTACTTC	CAISEAGEQYF
TRBV9	TRBJ1-5	-	-	TGTGCCAGCAGCGCCCGCGGAGATAGCAATCAGCCCCAGCATTTT	CASSARGDSNQPQHF
TRBV7-8	TRBJ2-2	-	-	TGTGCCAGCAGCCGTGTTAGCCGGGAGCTGTTTTTT	CASSRVSRELFF
TRBV18	TRBJ2-5	few	-	TGTGCCAGCTCATCCCGGGTGGGGACCCAGTACTTC	CASSSRVGTQYF
TRBV30	TRBJ2-7	-	-	TGTGCCTGGAGTGTAGCAGGGATCTCCTACGAGCAGTACTTC	CAWSVAGISYEQYF
TRBV5-6	TRBJ2-1	-	TRBD1	TGTGCCAGCAGCTCGGACAGGTCCTACAATGAGCAGTTCTTC	CASSSDRSYNEQFF
TRBV19	TRBJ2-3	-	-	TGTGCCAGTAGTATAAGGACTGGGCAAGATACGCAGTATTTT	CASSIRTGQDTQYF
TRBV7-8	TRBJ1-1	-	-	TGTGCCAGCAGCTTAAGGGTCGGGGACACTGAAGCTTTCTTT	CASSLRVGDTEAFF
TRBV7-9	TRBJ1-5	-	TRBD1	TGTGCCAGCAACCTGGGGGACAGTAGCAATCAGCCCCAGCATTTT	CASNLGDSSNQPQHF
TRBV5-1	TRBJ2-7	-	-	TGCGCCAGCAGCTTGGCCGGGACCGGGAGTTGGGAGCAGTACTTC	CASSLAGTGSWEQYF
TRBV7-2	TRBJ2-7	-	TRBD1	TGTGCCAGCAGCTCGGACAGGGGAGGCGCCTACGAGCAGTACTTC	CASSSDRGGAYEQYF
TRBV18	TRBJ2-6	-	TRBD1	TGTGCCAGCTCACCGGCGGGACAGGTATTCTCCTCTGGGGCCAACGTCCTGACTTTC	CASSPAGQVFSSGANVLTF
TRBV4-1	TRBJ2-1	-	-	TGCGCCAGCAGCCAAGCGGGCCTGGACAGCCTCTCCTACAATGAGCAGTTCTTC	CASSQAGLDSLSYNEQFF
TRBV4-3	TRBJ1-2	-	-	TGCGCCAGCAGCCAAGATCGGGGGGGAATTGGCTATGGCTACACCTTC	CASSQDRGGIGYGYTF
TRBV10-1	TRBJ2-5	-	-	TGCGCCTTCCCAGGGTTCGTGCTCGAGACCCAGTACTTC	CAFPGFVLETQYF
TRBV11-2	TRBJ1-1	-	-	TGTGCCAGCAGCCCACTTCCCTCTGAAGCTTTCTTT	CASSPLPSEAFF
TRBV27	TRBJ1-2	-	TRBD1	TGTGCCAGCAGTCAGACAGGGGATGGCTACACCTTC	CASSQTGDGYTF
TRBV10-1	TRBJ2-7	-	-	TGCGCCAGCACTTTAAAGTTCAGCTCCTACGAGCAGTACTTC	CASTLKFSSYEQYF
TRBV5-4	TRBJ2-7	-	TRBD1	TGTGCCAGCAGCACCTCACGGGACAGGGTCGAGCAGTACTTC	CASSTSRDRVEQYF
TRBV2	TRBJ2-7	once	TRBD1	TGTGCCAGCAGTGGATATGGGACAGGGACCTACGAGCAGTACTTC	CASSGYGTGTYEQYF
TRBV9	TRBJ2-1	-	-	TGTGCCAGCAGCGTAGGAAATTCCCTAGCGCAGTTCTTC	CASSVGNSLAQFF
TRBV5-6	TRBJ2-7	-	-	TGTGCCAGCAGCTCCGGACTGAACTACGAGCAGTACTTC	CASSSGLNYEQYF
TRBV29-1	TRBJ2-3	-	-	TGCAGCCCGGGGTGGCTCACGGGAGCCGGCACAGATACGCAGTATTTT	CSPGWLTGAGTDTQYF
TRBV7-3	TRBJ2-1	-	-	TGTGCCAGCAGCTCCTCCAGAGGTAACAATGAGCAGTTCTTC	CASSSSRGNNEQFF